This is a list of T cell receptor beta chains from one sample in a study of control samples from healthy donors and cancer patients. Clones were read by immunoSEQ multiplex PCR, and TCRdb kept only the in-frame ones, dropping some. This table holds 400,000 to 450,000 clones, about 93% found once. Sequenced input: PBMCs. The receptors come from a man aged 35 to 55 with head and neck cancer. The CDR3 runs from the conserved cysteine through the conserved F or W. Each record gives: clone size, J gene, D gene, CDR3 length, V gene, CDR3 protein, CDR3 DNA. The D gene is left open where the match is weak. Clone size is shown for a subset of rows, as once, few, many or a class of expanded clone.

abundance: -
j_gene: TRBJ2-1
d_gene: TRBD2
len: 17
v_gene: TRBV11-3
CDR3aa: CASSLVISGGIYNEQFF
CDR3nt: TGTGCCAGCAGCTTAGTGATAAGCGGGGGAATTTACAATGAGCAGTTCTTC

abundance: -
j_gene: TRBJ2-7
d_gene: -
len: 12
v_gene: TRBV28
CDR3aa: CASTNQAYEQYF
CDR3nt: TGTGCCAGCACCAATCAGGCCTACGAGCAGTACTTC

abundance: -
j_gene: TRBJ1-1
d_gene: -
len: 15
v_gene: TRBV6-2/TRBV6-3
CDR3aa: CASSSDPGRDTEAFF
CDR3nt: TGTGCCAGCAGTTCCGATCCAGGACGCGACACTGAAGCTTTCTTT

abundance: -
j_gene: TRBJ2-1
d_gene: -
len: 13
v_gene: TRBV2
CDR3aa: CASRERAYNEQFF
CDR3nt: TGTGCCAGCAGAGAAAGGGCTTACAATGAGCAGTTCTTC

abundance: -
j_gene: TRBJ1-2
d_gene: -
len: 15
v_gene: TRBV5-1
CDR3aa: CASSLPPQGPYGYTF
CDR3nt: TGCGCCAGCAGCCTCCCCCCACAGGGACCCTATGGCTACACCTTC

abundance: -
j_gene: TRBJ2-2
d_gene: -
len: 11
v_gene: TRBV30
CDR3aa: CAWRTGVKLFF
CDR3nt: TGTGCCTGGAGAACGGGGGTGAAGCTGTTTTTT

abundance: -
j_gene: TRBJ2-2
d_gene: -
len: 17
v_gene: TRBV3-1/TRBV3-2
CDR3aa: CASSHLLLGGPWGELFF
CDR3nt: TGTGCCAGCAGCCACCTCTTATTGGGGGGCCCTTGGGGGGAGCTGTTTTTT

abundance: -
j_gene: TRBJ2-4
d_gene: -
len: 13
v_gene: TRBV6-5
CDR3aa: CASSYLAKNIQYF
CDR3nt: TGTGCCAGCAGTTACCTAGCCAAAAACATTCAGTACTTC

abundance: -
j_gene: TRBJ1-5
d_gene: -
len: 14
v_gene: TRBV2
CDR3aa: CASSQVSSNQPQHF
CDR3nt: TGTGCCAGCAGTCAGGTTTCTAGCAATCAGCCCCAGCATTTT

abundance: once
j_gene: TRBJ1-4
d_gene: -
len: 16
v_gene: TRBV5-1
CDR3aa: CASSSLGGGAREKLFF
CDR3nt: TGCGCCAGCAGCTCGTTAGGAGGGGGAGCGAGGGAAAAACTGTTTTTT

abundance: -
j_gene: TRBJ2-4
d_gene: TRBD2
len: 19
v_gene: TRBV11-2
CDR3aa: CASSLVGGRALETKNIQYF
CDR3nt: TGTGCCAGCAGCTTAGTCGGCGGGAGGGCCCTCGAAACCAAAAACATTCAGTACTTC